The T cell receptor (beta chain) described here comes from a study of blood T cell repertoires in COVID-19. This clone was recorded only once. The CDR3 runs 15 residues. Losses at the gene ends were 0 bases for V and 6 bases for J; bases not matched to a gene: 3. The germline CDR1 and CDR2 sequences are MNHEY and SVGEGT. TCRdb's table, derived via immunoSEQ multiplex PCR, lists solely in-frame clones and lacks some. The data contain about 130,000 clones, around nine tenths of them singletons. This receptor was identified in a man in his sixties with COVID-19, enrolled during active disease. The chain joins TRBV6-2 or TRBV6-3 to TRBJ2-1; TRBD2 aligns across 9 bases. Sequencing was carried out using peripheral blood. The CDR3 protein is CASSYSGTSFNEQFF. The DNA of the CDR3 is TGTGCCAGCAGTTACTCAGGGACTAGCTTCAATGAGCAGTTCTTC.